Shown below are 9 T cell receptor beta chains from a single sample sequenced in a study of T cell responses to AZD1222 COVID-19 vaccine. Generated by immunoSEQ multiplex PCR, the TCRdb table keeps only in-frame clones and is missing some. The repertoire includes approximately 99,000 clones, nearly 90% of them detected once, and around 3.2% sits in the top ten. The source was peripheral blood, collected on day 0 of AZD1222 vaccination. All receptors derive from an adult in good health.

The rearrangement links TRBV7-9 to TRBJ1-1, with D possibly TRBD1 on 6 matching bases. CDR1 and CDR2 from the germline V gene are SEHNR and FQNEAQ (reference sequence). The CDR3 is 16 amino acids. With 0 bases removed from V and 5 bases from J, the gap between germline ends came to 16 bases. The CDR3 DNA is TGTGCCAGCAGCTTAGCCCGGCGGGGGCGGCGGACTGAAGCTTTCTTT. Its translation: CASSLARRGRRTEAFF. The whole variable domain, filled in from reference TRBV7-9 and TRBJ1-1, reads DTGVSQNPRHKITKRGQNVTFRCDPISEHNRLYWYRQTLGQGPEFLTYFQNEAQLEKSRLLSDRFSAERPKGSFSTLEIQRTEQGDSAMYLCASSLARRGRRTEAFFGQGTRLTVV.

The genes are TRBV4-2 and TRBJ1-2; D unresolved. Germline-derived CDR1 and CDR2 are LGHNA and YNFKEQ. The V gene lost 0 bases and the J gene lost 6 bases, with 8 bases spanning the gap. The CDR3 contains 13 residues. The CDR3 DNA is TGTGCCAGCAGCCAAGATCGCATGGATGGCTACACCTTC. This codes for CASSQDRMDGYTF.

The chain links TRBV5-4 to TRBJ1-5; tentative D call: TRBD1 (5 bases). V dropped 0 bases and J dropped 6 bases, with 10 bases sitting between them. CDR3 length: 14 residues. Per germline, CDR1 SGHNT and CDR2 YYREEE (reference sequence). This CDR3 reads CASSLGGVSQPQHF. CDR3 sequence (DNA): TGTGCCAGCAGCTTGGGAGGGGTCAGTCAGCCCCAGCATTTT.

V gene TRBV6-4 combines with J gene TRBJ2-3; TRBD1 agrees at 9 bases. Germline loops: CDR1 MRHNA, CDR2 SNTAGT. The CDR3 extends over 15 amino acids. V shed 0 bases, J shed 4 bases, and the junction held 2 bases outside the gene matches. CDR3 nucleotide sequence: TGTGCCAGCAGTGACTCGGGACAGGGATCAGATACGCAGTATTTT. Protein sequence: CASSDSGQGSDTQYF.

The chain links TRBV7-9 to TRBJ1-2; D ambiguous. V lost 3 bases to trimming and J lost 3 bases, with 8 bases between them. The CDR3 totals 13 residues. The germline V gene has CDR1 SEHNR and CDR2 FQNEAQ (reference sequence). The CDR3, as DNA: TGTGCCAGCAGCTTGGCCAGCTACTATGGCTACACCTTC. Its protein product is CASSLASYYGYTF.

The chain is built from TRBV7-2 and TRBJ2-7; 9 nucleotides agree with TRBD1. This CDR3 region has 13 residues. CDR1 is SGHTA, CDR2 FQGNSA, per germline. Unmatched junction bases numbered 3, after V lost 5 bases and J lost 4 bases. The CDR3 coding sequence is TGTGCCAGCAGCCTGGACAGGGGTTACGAGCAGTACTTC. This codes for CASSLDRGYEQYF.

The rearrangement uses TRBV7-8 and TRBJ1-4; a possible D gene is TRBD1 (5 bases). V was shortened by 1 base and J by 2 bases, with 8 bases between the two germline ends. The CDR3 extends over 15 amino acids. Germline lookup yields CDR1 SGHVS and CDR2 FQNEAQ. CDR3 sequence: CASSLVGATNEKLFF. The CDR3 coding sequence is TGTGCCAGCAGCTTAGTTGGGGCTACTAATGAAAAACTGTTTTTT.

On this clone: Other DNA sequences in this sample translate to the same CDR3. The chain uses TRBV4-3 and TRBJ2-1; D is unclear. Trimming shortened V by 0 bases and J by 7 bases, and 7 bases separated the two germline ends. Germline V gene sequence: CDR1 LGHNA, CDR2 YSLEER. There are 13 residues in the CDR3. CDR3 region: CASSQEGWNEQFF. The CDR3 DNA follows: TGCGCCAGCAGCCAAGAAGGGTGGAATGAGCAGTTCTTC.

This chain uses TRBV11-3 with TRBJ2-1, with D maybe TRBD2 (6 bases). This CDR3 has 14 amino acids. Germline V gene data show CDR1 as SGHNT and CDR2 as YENEEA. Trimming cost V 5 bases and J 3 bases, with 11 bases left between them. The CDR3: CASSDHSGYNEQFF. In DNA, the CDR3 is TGTGCCAGCAGCGACCATAGCGGCTACAATGAGCAGTTCTTC.